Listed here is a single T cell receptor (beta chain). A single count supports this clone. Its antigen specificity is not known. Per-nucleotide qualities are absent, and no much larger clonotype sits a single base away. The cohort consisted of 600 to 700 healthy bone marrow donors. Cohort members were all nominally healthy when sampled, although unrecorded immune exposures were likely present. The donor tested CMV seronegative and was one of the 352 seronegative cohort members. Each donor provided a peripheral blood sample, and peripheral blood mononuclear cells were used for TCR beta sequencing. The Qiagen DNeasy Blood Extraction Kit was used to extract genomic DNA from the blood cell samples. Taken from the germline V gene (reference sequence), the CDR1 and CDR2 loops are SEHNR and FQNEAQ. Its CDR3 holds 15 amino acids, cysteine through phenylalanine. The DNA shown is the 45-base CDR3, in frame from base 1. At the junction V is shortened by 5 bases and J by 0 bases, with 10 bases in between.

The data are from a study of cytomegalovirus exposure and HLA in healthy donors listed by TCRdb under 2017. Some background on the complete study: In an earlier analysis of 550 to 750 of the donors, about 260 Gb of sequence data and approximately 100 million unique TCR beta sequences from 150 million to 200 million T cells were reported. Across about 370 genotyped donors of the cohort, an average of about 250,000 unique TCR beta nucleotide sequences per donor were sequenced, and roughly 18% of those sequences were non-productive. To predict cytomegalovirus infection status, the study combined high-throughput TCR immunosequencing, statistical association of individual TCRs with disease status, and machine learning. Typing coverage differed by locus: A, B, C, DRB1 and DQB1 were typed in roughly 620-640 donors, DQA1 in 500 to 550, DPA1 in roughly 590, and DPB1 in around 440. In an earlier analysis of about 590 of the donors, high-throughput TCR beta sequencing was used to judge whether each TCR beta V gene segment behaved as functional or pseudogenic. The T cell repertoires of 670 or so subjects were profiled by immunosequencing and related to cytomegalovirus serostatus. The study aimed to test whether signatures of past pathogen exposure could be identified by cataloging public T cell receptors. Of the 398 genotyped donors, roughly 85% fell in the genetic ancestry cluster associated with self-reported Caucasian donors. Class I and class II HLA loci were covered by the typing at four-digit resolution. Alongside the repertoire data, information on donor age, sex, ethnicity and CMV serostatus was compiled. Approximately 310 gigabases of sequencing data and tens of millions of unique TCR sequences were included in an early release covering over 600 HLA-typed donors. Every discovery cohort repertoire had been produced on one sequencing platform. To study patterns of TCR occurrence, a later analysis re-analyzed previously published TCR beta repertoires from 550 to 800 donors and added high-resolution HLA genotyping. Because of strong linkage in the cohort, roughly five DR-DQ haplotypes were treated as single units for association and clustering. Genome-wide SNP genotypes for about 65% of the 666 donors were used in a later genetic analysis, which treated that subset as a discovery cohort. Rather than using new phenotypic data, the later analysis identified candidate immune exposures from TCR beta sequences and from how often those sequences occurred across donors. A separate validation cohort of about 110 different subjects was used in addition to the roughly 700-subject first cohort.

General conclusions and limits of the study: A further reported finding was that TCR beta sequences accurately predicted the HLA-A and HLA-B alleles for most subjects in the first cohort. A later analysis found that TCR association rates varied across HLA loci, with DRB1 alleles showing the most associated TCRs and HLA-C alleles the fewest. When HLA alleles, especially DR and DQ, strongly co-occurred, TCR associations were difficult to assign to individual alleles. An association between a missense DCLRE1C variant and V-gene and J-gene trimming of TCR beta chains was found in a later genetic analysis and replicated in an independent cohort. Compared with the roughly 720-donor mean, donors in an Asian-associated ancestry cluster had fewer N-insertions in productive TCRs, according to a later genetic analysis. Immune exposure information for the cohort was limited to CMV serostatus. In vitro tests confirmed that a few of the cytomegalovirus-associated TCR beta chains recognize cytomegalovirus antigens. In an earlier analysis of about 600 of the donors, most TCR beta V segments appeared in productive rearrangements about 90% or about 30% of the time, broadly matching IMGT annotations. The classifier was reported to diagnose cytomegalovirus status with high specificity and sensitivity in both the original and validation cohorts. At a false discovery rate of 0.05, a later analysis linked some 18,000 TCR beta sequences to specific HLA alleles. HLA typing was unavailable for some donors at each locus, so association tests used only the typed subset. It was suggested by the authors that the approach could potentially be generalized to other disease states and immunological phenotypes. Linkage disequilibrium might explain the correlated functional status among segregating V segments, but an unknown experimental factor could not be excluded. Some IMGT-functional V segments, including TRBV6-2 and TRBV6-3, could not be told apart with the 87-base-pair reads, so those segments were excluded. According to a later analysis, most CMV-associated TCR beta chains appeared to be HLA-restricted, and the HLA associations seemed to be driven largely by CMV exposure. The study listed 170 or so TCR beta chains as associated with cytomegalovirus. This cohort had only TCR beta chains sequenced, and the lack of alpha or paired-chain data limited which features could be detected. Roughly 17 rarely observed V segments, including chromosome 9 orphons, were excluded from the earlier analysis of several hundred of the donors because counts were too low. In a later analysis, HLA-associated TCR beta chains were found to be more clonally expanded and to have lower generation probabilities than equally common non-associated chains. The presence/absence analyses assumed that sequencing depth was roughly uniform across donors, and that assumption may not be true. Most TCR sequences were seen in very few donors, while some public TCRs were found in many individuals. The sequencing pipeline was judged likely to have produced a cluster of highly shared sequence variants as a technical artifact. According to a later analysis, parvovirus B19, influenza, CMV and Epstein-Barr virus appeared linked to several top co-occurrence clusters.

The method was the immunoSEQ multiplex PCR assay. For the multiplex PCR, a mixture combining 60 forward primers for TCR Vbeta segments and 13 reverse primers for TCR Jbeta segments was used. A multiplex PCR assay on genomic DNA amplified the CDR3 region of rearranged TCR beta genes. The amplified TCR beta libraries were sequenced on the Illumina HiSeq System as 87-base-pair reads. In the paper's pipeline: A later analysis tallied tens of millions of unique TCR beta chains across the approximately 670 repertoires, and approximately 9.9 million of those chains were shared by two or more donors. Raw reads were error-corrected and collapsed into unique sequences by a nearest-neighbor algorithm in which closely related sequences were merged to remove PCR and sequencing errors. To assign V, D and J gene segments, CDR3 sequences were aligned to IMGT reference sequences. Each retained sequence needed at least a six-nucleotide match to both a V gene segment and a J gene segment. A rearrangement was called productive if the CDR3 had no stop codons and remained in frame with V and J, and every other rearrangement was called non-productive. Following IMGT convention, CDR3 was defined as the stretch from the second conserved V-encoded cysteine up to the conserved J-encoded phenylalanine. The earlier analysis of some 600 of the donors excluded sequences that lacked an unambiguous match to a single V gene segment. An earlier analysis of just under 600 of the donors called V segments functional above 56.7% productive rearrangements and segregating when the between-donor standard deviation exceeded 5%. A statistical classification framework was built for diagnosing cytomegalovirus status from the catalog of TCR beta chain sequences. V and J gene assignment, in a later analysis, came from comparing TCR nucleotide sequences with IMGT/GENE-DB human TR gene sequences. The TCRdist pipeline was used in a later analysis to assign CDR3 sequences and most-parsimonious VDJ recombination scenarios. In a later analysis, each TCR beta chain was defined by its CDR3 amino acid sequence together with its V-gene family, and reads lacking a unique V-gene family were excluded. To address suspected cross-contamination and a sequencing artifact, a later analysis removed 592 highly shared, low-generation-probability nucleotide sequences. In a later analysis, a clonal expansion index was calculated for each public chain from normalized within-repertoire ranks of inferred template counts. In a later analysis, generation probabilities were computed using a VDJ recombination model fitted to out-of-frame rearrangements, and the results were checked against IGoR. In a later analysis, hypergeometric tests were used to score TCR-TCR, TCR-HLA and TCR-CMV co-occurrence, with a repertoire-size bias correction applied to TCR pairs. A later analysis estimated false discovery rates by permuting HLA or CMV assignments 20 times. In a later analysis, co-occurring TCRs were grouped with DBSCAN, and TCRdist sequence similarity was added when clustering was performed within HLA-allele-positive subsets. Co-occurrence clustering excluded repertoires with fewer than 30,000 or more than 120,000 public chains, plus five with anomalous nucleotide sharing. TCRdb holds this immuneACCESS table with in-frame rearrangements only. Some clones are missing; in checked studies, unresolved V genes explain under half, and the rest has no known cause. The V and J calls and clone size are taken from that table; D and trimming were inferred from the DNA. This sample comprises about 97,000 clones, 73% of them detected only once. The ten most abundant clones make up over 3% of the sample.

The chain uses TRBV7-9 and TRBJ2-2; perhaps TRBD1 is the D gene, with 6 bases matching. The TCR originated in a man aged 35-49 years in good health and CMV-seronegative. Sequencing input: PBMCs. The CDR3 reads CASSTRTANTGELFF. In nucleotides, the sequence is TGTGCCAGCAGCACGCGGACAGCGAACACCGGGGAGCTGTTTTTT.